The rows below give T cell receptor beta chains drawn from one sample of a study of tumor-infiltrating lymphocytes in primary liver carcinoma. TCRdb recomputed calls from the multiplex PCR reads with MiXCR, one row per CDR3 protein. This table has about 59,000 distinct CDR3 sequences, 71% appearing once. Sequenced input: liver tumor tissue from sampling region 2. Every receptor here comes from a man in his forties with primary liver carcinoma and hepatitis B virus infection. The CDR3 runs from the conserved cysteine through the conserved F or W. The D gene is left open where the match is weak. The size field is filled for only some rows; it gives once, few, many or a size class.

V gene,J gene,clone size,D gene,CDR3 protein,CDR3 DNA
TRBV11-2,TRBJ2-2,.,.,CASSGLRSANTGELFF,TGTGCCAGCAGCGGGCTTAGGAGCGCAAACACCGGGGAGCTCTTTTTT
TRBV12-3/TRBV12-4,TRBJ2-5,large,.,CASSLTVGGTQYF,TGTGCCAGCAGTTTAACGGTTGGGGGGACCCAGTACTTC
TRBV2,TRBJ2-3,.,.,CASSEALDASTDTQYF,TGTGCCAGCAGTGAAGCCCTCGACGCTAGCACAGATACGCAGTATTTT
TRBV6-1,TRBJ2-7,.,.,CATDKDSEGNEQYF,TGTGCCACGGATAAAGACTCGGAGGGCAACGAGCAGTACTTC
TRBV29-1,TRBJ2-5,.,.,CSALTSGETQYF,TGCAGCGCTCTGACAAGCGGAGAGACCCAGTACTTC
TRBV5-1,TRBJ2-2,.,TRBD2,CASSSSGSANTGELFF,TGCGCCAGCAGTTCTAGCGGGAGTGCTAACACCGGGGAGCTGTTTTTT
TRBV12-3/TRBV12-4,TRBJ2-3,.,.,CASCLSSAGPTDTQYF,TGTGCCAGCTGTCTCTCCTCGGCGGGACCCACAGATACGCAGTATTTT
TRBV4-1,TRBJ2-3,.,.,CASSQDPSGRDTQYF,TGCGCCAGCAGCCAAGATCCGAGTGGAAGGGATACGCAGTATTTT
TRBV30,TRBJ2-1,.,TRBD2,CARPGGPKRSYYNERFF,TGTGCCCGTCCGGGGGGACCTAAGCGGAGCTACTACAATGAGCGGTTCTTC
TRBV12-3/TRBV12-4,TRBJ2-1,few,.,CASARRGGDLLNEQFF,TGTGCCAGCGCCCGAAGGGGCGGGGATTTACTTAATGAGCAGTTCTTC
TRBV7-9,TRBJ1-1,many,.,CASSVSSPGTEAFF,TGTGCCAGCAGCGTTTCCAGTCCGGGAACTGAAGCTTTCTTT
TRBV6-1,TRBJ1-5,many,TRBD1,CASSDPGQGNQPQHF,TGTGCCAGCAGTGATCCGGGACAGGGGAATCAGCCCCAGCATTTT
TRBV12-3/TRBV12-4,TRBJ2-2,.,.,CASSLVLGRVGELFF,TGTGCCAGCAGTTTAGTTCTGGGGCGCGTGGGGGAGCTGTTCTTT
TRBV6-2/TRBV6-3,TRBJ2-1,.,.,CASSYSLREQLF,TGTGCCAGCAGTTACTCTCTACGTGAGCAGCTCTTC
TRBV10-2,TRBJ2-3,.,TRBD2,CASSDSKAGVDTQYF,TGCGCCAGCAGCGACTCAAAAGCGGGAGTGGATACGCAGTATTTT
TRBV28,TRBJ2-7,.,.,CASSLSGNLYEQYF,TGTGCCAGCAGTTTAAGTGGGAATCTTTACGAGCAATACTTC
TRBV29-1,TRBJ2-5,.,.,CSVRPGHEMNTQCF,TGCAGCGTACGCCCAGGACATGAAATGAATACCCAGTGCTTC
TRBV12-3/TRBV12-4,TRBJ2-4,.,.,CASSLVRDDKNIKYF,TGTGCCAGTAGTTTAGTCCGGGATGACAAAAACATTAAGTACTTC
TRBV14,TRBJ1-2,.,.,CASSQGGHIFGYTF,TGTGCCAGCAGCCAAGGAGGGCACATCTTTGGCTACACCTTC
TRBV10-3,TRBJ2-7,.,.,CDISEITLRTYEQYF,TGTGACATCAGTGAGATCACGTTAAGGACTTACGAGCAGTACTTC
TRBV4-2,TRBJ1-5,.,.,CDSSQDLSSNQPRHF,TGTGACAGTAGCCAAGATCTGAGTAGCAATCAGCCCAGGCATTTT
TRBV12-3/TRBV12-4,TRBJ1-1,.,.,CASSEQGVWAFF,TGTGCCAGCAGTGAACAGGGTGTGTGGGCTTTCTTT
TRBV29-1,TRBJ2-1,.,.,CSVDPGRFLREQFF,TGCAGCGTTGATCCAGGGAGGTTTTTGAGGGAGCAGTTCTTC
TRBV11-2,TRBJ2-2,once,.,CVSNLALGGANTAELFF,TGTGTCAGTAACTTAGCATTAGGAGGGGCGAACACCGCGGAGCTGTTTTTT
TRBV6-1,TRBJ2-1,.,.,CTSSPSSYNERFF,TGTACCAGCAGTCCGAGCTCCTACAATGAGCGGTTCTTC
TRBV6-5,TRBJ2-7,few,.,CASSSLSSYEQYF,TGTGCCAGCAGTTCCCTAAGTTCTTACGAGCAGTACTTC
TRBV6-1,TRBJ2-2,.,.,CASSGRTDTWKLLF,TGTGCCAGCAGTGGGAGGACAGACACCTGGAAGCTGTTATTT
TRBV29-1,TRBJ2-7,.,TRBD2,CSVGTSGSWAPYEQYF,TGCAGCGTGGGGACTAGCGGGAGTTGGGCCCCCTACGAGCAGTACTTC
TRBV30,TRBJ1-2,few,.,CVWTSTNYGYTF,TGTGTCTGGACGTCAACTAACTATGGCTACACCTTC
TRBV12-3/TRBV12-4,TRBJ1-1,many,.,CASSRAQRTEAFF,TGTGCCAGCAGTCGGGCCCAGAGGACTGAAGCTTTCTTT
TRBV20-1,TRBJ1-5,.,.,CSTSSGSYQPQHF,TGCAGTACTAGTTCGGGGTCTTATCAGCCCCAGCATTTT
TRBV29-1,TRBJ2-2,.,.,CIASQDTDTGELFF,TGCATCGCGTCGCAGGATACGGACACCGGGGAGCTGTTTTTT
TRBV28,TRBJ1-2,.,TRBD1,CANGLNRGSGYTF,TGTGCCAACGGTTTAAACAGGGGTTCTGGCTACACCTTC
TRBV11-2,TRBJ2-1,.,.,CASSLYRLLIEQFF,TGTGCCAGCAGCTTATACCGGTTACTTATTGAGCAGTTCTTC
TRBV12-3/TRBV12-4,TRBJ2-1,.,.,CASERGLALEQFF,TGTGCCAGTGAGAGGGGACTGGCACTTGAGCAGTTCTTC
TRBV7-9,TRBJ2-1,many,.,CASSLEGSWNEQFF,TGTGCCAGCAGCTTAGAAGGATCCTGGAATGAGCAGTTCTTC
TRBV10-3,TRBJ1-5,.,.,CAISDYEGVQPRHF,TGTGCCATCAGTGACTATGAGGGCGTTCAGCCCCGGCATTTT
TRBV29-1,TRBJ2-1,.,TRBD2,CSVGLAGGFYNEHLF,TGCAGCGTTGGACTAGCGGGAGGGTTCTACAATGAGCACCTCTTC
TRBV6-1,TRBJ2-5,.,TRBD1,CASKGTGGLTQYF,TGTGCCAGCAAAGGGACAGGGGGACTGACCCAGTATTTC
TRBV5-1,TRBJ2-2,.,.,CASSLAGRALEGELFF,TGCGCCAGCAGCTTGGCGGGTAGGGCCCTTGAGGGGGAACTGTTTTTC